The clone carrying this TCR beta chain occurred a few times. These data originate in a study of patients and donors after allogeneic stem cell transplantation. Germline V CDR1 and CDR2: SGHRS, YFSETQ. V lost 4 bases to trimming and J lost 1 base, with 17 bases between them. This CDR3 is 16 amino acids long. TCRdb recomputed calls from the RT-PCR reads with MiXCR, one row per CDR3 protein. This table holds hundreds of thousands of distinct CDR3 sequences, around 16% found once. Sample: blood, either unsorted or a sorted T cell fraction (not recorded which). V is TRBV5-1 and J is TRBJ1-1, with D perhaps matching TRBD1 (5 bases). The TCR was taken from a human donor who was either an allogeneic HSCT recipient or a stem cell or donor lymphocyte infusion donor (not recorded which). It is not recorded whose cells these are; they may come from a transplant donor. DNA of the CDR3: TGCGCCAGCAGCACACCGGGTCCCCAGGGGAACACTGAAGCTTTCTTT. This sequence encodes CASSTPGPQGNTEAFF.